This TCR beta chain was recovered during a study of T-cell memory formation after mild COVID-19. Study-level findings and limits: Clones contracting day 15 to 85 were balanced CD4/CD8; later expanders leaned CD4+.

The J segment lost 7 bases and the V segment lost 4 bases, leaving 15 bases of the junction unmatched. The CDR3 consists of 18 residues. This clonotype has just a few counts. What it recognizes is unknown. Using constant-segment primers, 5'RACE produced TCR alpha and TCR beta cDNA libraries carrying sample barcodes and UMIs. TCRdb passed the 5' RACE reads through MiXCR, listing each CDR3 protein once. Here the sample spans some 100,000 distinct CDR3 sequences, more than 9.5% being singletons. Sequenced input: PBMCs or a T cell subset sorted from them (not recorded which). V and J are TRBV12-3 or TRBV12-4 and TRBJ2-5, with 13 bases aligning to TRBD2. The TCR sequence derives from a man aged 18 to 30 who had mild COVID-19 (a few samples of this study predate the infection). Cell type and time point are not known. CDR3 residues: CASSSGTSGAWRFGTQYF. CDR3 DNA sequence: TGTGCCAGCAGTTCCGGGACTAGCGGGGCCTGGCGGTTCGGGACCCAGTACTTC.